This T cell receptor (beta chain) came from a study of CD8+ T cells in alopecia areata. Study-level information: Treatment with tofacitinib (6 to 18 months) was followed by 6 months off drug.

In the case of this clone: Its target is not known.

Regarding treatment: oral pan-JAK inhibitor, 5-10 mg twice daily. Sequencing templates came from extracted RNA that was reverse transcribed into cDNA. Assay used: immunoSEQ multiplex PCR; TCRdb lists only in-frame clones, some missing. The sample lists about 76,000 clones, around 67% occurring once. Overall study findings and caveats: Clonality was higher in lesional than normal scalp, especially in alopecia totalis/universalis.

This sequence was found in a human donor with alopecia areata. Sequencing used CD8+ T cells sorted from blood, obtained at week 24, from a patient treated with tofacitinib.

The CDR3 region is CASSQDFGQVPHEQYF. CDR3 sequence (DNA): TGCGCCAGCAGCCAAGATTTCGGACAGGTCCCCCACGAGCAGTACTTC. The chain has TRBV4-3 and TRBJ2-7, with 7 nucleotides matching TRBD1. Germline CDR1 is LGHNA and CDR2 is YSLEER. J gave up 5 bases and V 0 bases, and 10 bases lay outside the gene matches. This CDR3 has 16 amino acids.